The rows below give T cell receptor beta chains drawn from one sample of a study of shared clonotypes between healthy human individuals. Here immunoSEQ multiplex PCR was the method, and the copy in TCRdb shows in-frame clones only, minus some. The sample yields fewer than 600,000 clones, roughly 79% seen once. Sequencing used PBMCs. All receptors derive from a woman in her 40s in good health. Some clones in this sample may be carry-over from other donors' samples. The CDR3 runs from the conserved cysteine through the conserved F or W. D genes are given only for firm matches. The listing skips clone size in some rows; elsewhere it reads once, few, many or a size class.

D	size	V	J	CDR3	DNA
TRBD2	NA	TRBV18	TRBJ2-2	CASSPGGSQNTGELFF	TGTGCCAGCTCACCCGGCGGGAGCCAGAACACCGGGGAGCTGTTTTTT
NA	NA	TRBV18	TRBJ2-7	CASSPGASRSYEQYF	TGTGCCAGCTCACCTGGGGCCAGCAGATCCTACGAGCAGTACTTC
NA	NA	TRBV19	TRBJ2-7	CASSRDKDYEQYF	TGTGCCAGTAGCAGGGACAAAGACTACGAGCAGTACTTC
TRBD2	few	TRBV10-3	TRBJ2-7	CAIKKSSGRAYEQYF	TGTGCCATCAAAAAATCTAGCGGGAGGGCCTACGAGCAGTACTTC
NA	NA	TRBV29-1	TRBJ2-5	CSVVQVETQYF	TGCAGCGTTGTCCAGGTAGAGACCCAGTACTTC
TRBD1	NA	TRBV18	TRBJ1-5	CASTSEQGWDQPQHF	TGTGCCAGCACCTCAGAACAGGGGTGGGATCAGCCCCAGCATTTT
NA	NA	TRBV30	TRBJ2-5	CAWALGNQETQYF	TGTGCCTGGGCCCTCGGAAACCAAGAGACCCAGTACTTC
TRBD2	NA	TRBV29-1	TRBJ2-1	CSVGYPSGSRNEQFF	TGCAGCGTTGGGTACCCTAGCGGGAGTAGGAATGAGCAGTTCTTC
NA	NA	TRBV11-2	TRBJ2-3	CASSRGAQSTDTQYF	TGTGCCAGCAGCCGCGGGGCTCAAAGCACAGATACGCAGTATTTT
NA	NA	TRBV29-1	TRBJ1-2	CSALDSTNYGYTF	TGCAGCGCTCTGGACAGTACAAACTATGGCTACACCTTC
NA	NA	TRBV7-2	TRBJ2-3	CASSPSGRRPGTDTQYF	TGTGCCAGCAGCCCCTCGGGACGCAGGCCAGGCACAGATACGCAGTATTTT
TRBD2	NA	TRBV7-9	TRBJ2-7	CASSGTSGTSYEQYF	TGTGCCAGCAGCGGGACTAGCGGGACCTCCTACGAGCAGTACTTC
NA	NA	TRBV5-1	TRBJ1-3	CASSLAGTGNSGNTIYF	TGCGCCAGCAGCTTGGCGGGAACAGGGAACTCTGGAAACACCATATATTTT
NA	NA	TRBV29-1	TRBJ2-1	CSVVVRGAYNEQFF	TGCAGCGTTGTTGTTCGGGGAGCTTACAATGAGCAGTTCTTC
NA	NA	TRBV7-2	TRBJ2-1	CASSFQGGNEQFF	TGTGCCAGCAGCTTCCAAGGGGGGAATGAGCAGTTCTTC
NA	few	TRBV20-1	TRBJ1-2	CSAGGHFF	TGCAGTGCTGGTGGACATTTCTTC
TRBD2	NA	TRBV6-6	TRBJ2-5	CASRSGGTQETQYF	TGTGCCAGCAGAAGCGGGGGGACTCAAGAGACCCAGTACTTC
NA	NA	TRBV6-5	TRBJ2-5	CASHGLEYQETQYF	TGTGCCAGCCACGGCTTAGAATACCAAGAGACCCAGTACTTC
TRBD1	NA	TRBV6-5	TRBJ1-1	CASSIRDRRDEAFF	TGTGCCAGCAGTATCCGGGACAGAAGAGATGAAGCTTTCTTT
NA	few	TRBV19	TRBJ2-5	CASTRSGAVQETQYF	TGTGCCAGTACTCGATCGGGGGCAGTCCAAGAGACCCAGTACTTC
TRBD1	NA	TRBV5-4	TRBJ2-2	CASSLRQGNTGELFF	TGTGCCAGCAGCTTGCGACAGGGGAACACCGGGGAGCTGTTTTTT
TRBD2	NA	TRBV10-2	TRBJ2-3	CASSEALLAEGRSDTQYF	TGCGCCAGCAGTGAAGCCCTCCTAGCGGAGGGGAGGTCTGATACGCAGTATTTT
NA	NA	TRBV6-6	TRBJ1-3	CASSYSDPGRDTIYF	TGTGCCAGCAGTTACTCGGACCCGGGCAGGGACACCATATATTTT
TRBD2	NA	TRBV4-1	TRBJ2-3	CASSQGAAGVLNTQYF	TGCGCCAGCAGCCAAGGGGCAGCGGGAGTTCTAAATACGCAGTATTTT
NA	NA	TRBV29-1	TRBJ1-2	CSVEETAYGYTF	TGCAGCGTTGAAGAGACAGCCTATGGCTACACCTTC
NA	NA	TRBV5-4	TRBJ2-2	CASSPEGAGKGAGELFF	TGTGCCAGCAGCCCGGAGGGGGCGGGAAAGGGAGCCGGGGAGCTGTTTTTT
NA	once	TRBV29-1	TRBJ1-1	CSVRGANTEAFF	TGCAGCGTTAGGGGGGCGAACACTGAAGCTTTCTTT